Described below is a single T cell receptor (beta chain) sequence and its context. The read stops 3 residues short of the end of the CDR3; the missing end is completed from the germline J gene. This CDR3 is 16 amino acids long. The V gene's germline CDR1 is LNHDA and CDR2 SQIVND (reference sequence). The data stem from a study of T cells in women clearing cervical HPV infection. Turning to the study itself: No precancer developed; the control's incident HPV16 infection cleared within 12 months.

Using immunoSEQ multiplex PCR, the repertoire was profiled, and TCRdb retains in-frame clones only, with some absent. This repertoire includes 20,000 to 30,000 clones. The source of this sequence is a woman between 18 and 70 years old with a cervical HPV16 infection that either progressed to CIN3+ or cleared (not recorded which). Sequencing input: blood buffy coat. This chain joins TRBV19 and TRBJ2-4; a weak D match, TRBD1 (6 bases). The CDR3 sequence is CASSMSTGNFNYGQYF. The sequenced part of the CDR3 DNA is TGTGCCAGTAGTATGAGTACAGGGAACTTCAACTATGGT.